Below, 15 T cell receptor beta chains from the same sample are listed, as sequenced in a study of blood T cell repertoires in COVID-19. Repertoires were generated with immunoSEQ multiplex PCR, while TCRdb's copy carries only in-frame clones and drops some. The sample holds 380,000 or so clones, 89% seen once. Sequenced input: peripheral blood. These receptors were collected from a man aged 35 to 55 with acute or convalescent COVID-19.

This clone has more than one count but fewer than ten. The same CDR3 arises from other DNA sequences in this sample as well. The gene calls are TRBV7-3 and TRBJ1-1, with D possibly being TRBD1 (5 bases). With 0 bases removed from V and 2 bases from J, the gap between germline ends came to 10 bases. This CDR3 comprises 15 residues. The V gene's germline CDR1 is SGHTA and CDR2 FQGTGA. The CDR3 here is CASSLTRGGNTEAFF. The DNA of the CDR3 is TGTGCCAGCAGCTTAACGAGGGGAGGAAACACTGAAGCTTTCTTT.

This chain links TRBV4-3 with TRBJ2-5; weak D call: TRBD2 (6 bases). V was clipped by 1 base and J by 5 bases, with 17 bases between them. The germline V gene has CDR1 LGHNA and CDR2 YSLEER. The length of the CDR3 is 16 residues. The CDR3 DNA is TGCGCCAGCAGCCAAGGGAGTGGGGGGTTGGGGGAGACCCAGTACTTC. It encodes CASSQGSGGLGETQYF.

The genes are TRBV12-3 or TRBV12-4 and TRBJ1-1; D possibly corresponds to TRBD1 (6 bases). CDR3 length equals 13 residues. Deletions cut 5 bases from V and 3 bases from J, with 10 bases between. The CDR3 loop reads CASSVDSDTEAFF. DNA for the CDR3: TGTGCCAGCAGTGTGGACAGCGACACTGAAGCTTTCTTT.

The chain employs TRBV4-3 and TRBJ2-7; the D is unclear. The V end lost 4 bases, the J end lost 1 base, and 11 bases lay between the germline ends. In germline, CDR1 is LGHNA, CDR2 YSLEER. The CDR3 sequence is 14 residues long. CDR3 residues: CASSRALGSYEQYF. DNA for the CDR3: TGCGCCAGCAGCCGGGCCCTTGGGTCCTACGAGCAGTACTTC.

The chain uses TRBV4-2 and TRBJ1-2; a weak D match, TRBD1 (6 bases). The V end lost 0 bases, the J end lost 4 bases, and 12 bases lay between the germline ends. Germline-derived CDR1 and CDR2 are LGHNA and YNFKEQ. The CDR3 runs 15 residues. CDR3 region: CASSQDLRGGYGYTF. In nucleotides, the CDR3 is TGTGCCAGCAGCCAAGATTTAAGGGGGGGCTATGGCTACACCTTC.

The V gene is TRBV5-1, the J gene TRBJ2-7, with 9 bases lining up with TRBD1. The CDR3 is made up of 14 amino acids. Germline CDR1 SGHRS, CDR2 YFSETQ. The junction had 5 bases not matched to a gene; V was cut back by 0 bases and J by 7 bases. CDR3 coding DNA: TGCGCCAGCAGCTTGGGGACAGGGGACAAAGAGCAGTACTTC. The encoded protein is CASSLGTGDKEQYF.

In nucleotides, the CDR3 is TGTGCCAGCAGTTACTCTTTCTCCTCTGGAAACACCATATATTTT. Protein product: CASSYSFSSGNTIYF. The chain combines TRBV6-2 or TRBV6-3 with TRBJ1-3; D uncertain. Germline V gives CDR1 MNHEY, CDR2 SVGEGT. This CDR3 is built from 15 residues. Trimming stripped 0 bases from V and 0 bases from J, with 6 bases between.

The chain employs TRBV9 and TRBJ2-1; D gene ambiguous. Deletions cut 2 bases from V and 3 bases from J, with 6 bases between. Germline values: CDR1 SGDLS, CDR2 YYNGEE. This CDR3 is built from 13 residues. CDR3 residues: CASSVADYNEQFF. Here the CDR3 DNA reads TGTGCCAGCAGCGTGGCAGACTACAATGAGCAGTTCTTC. The whole variable domain, filled in from reference TRBV9 and TRBJ2-1, reads DSGVTQTPKHLITATGQRVTLRCSPRSGDLSVYWYQQSLDQGLQFLIQYYNGEERAKGNILERFSAQQFPDLHSELNLSSLELGDSALYFCASSVADYNEQFFGPGTRLTVL.

Only a few counts were recorded for this clone. The chain is built from TRBV19 and TRBJ1-2; 10 positions match TRBD1. Losses at the gene ends were 9 bases for V and 8 bases for J; bases not matched to a gene: 12. Germline CDR1 and CDR2: LNHDA and SQIVND (reference sequence). The CDR3 runs 14 residues. The CDR3 nucleotides read TGTGCCAGCTCCCGGGACAGGGGAATATGGGGCTACACCTTC. It is translated as CASSRDRGIWGYTF. The whole variable domain, remainder taken from reference TRBV19 and TRBJ1-2, is DGGITQSPKYLFRKEGQNVTLSCEQNLNHDAMYWYRQDPGQGLRLIYYSQIVNDFQKGDIAEGYSVSREKKESFPLTVTSAQKNPTAFYLCASSRDRGIWGYTFGSGTRLTVV.

The sample holds a few counts of this clone. This chain's CDR3 is CASSPLGLAGAGELFF. DNA of the CDR3: TGTGCCAGCAGCCCTCTGGGACTAGCGGGGGCCGGGGAGCTGTTTTTT. The gene calls are TRBV7-2 and TRBJ2-2; 14 nucleotides agree with TRBD2. This CDR3 has 16 residues. Per the germline V gene, CDR1 is SGHTA and CDR2 is FQGNSA. The V segment lost 5 bases and the J segment 6 bases; nucleotides outside the gene matches: 5.

This clone occurred a few times. The chain uses TRBV6-2 or TRBV6-3 and TRBJ2-7; 8 bases match TRBD1. The CDR3 is 14 amino acids. Germline V gene lookup returns CDR1 MNHEY and CDR2 SVGEGT. V was clipped by 2 bases and J by 2 bases; unmatched bases: 2. Written as DNA, the CDR3 is TGTGCCAGCAGTTACGGGACAGGTACCTACGAGCAGTACTTC. Translated, it gives CASSYGTGTYEQYF.

In its sample, this clone was seen once. The chain couples TRBV3-1 (or the pseudogene TRBV3-2) to TRBJ2-5; D might be TRBD2 (6 bases). Germline lookup yields CDR1 LGHDT and CDR2 YNNKEL (reference sequence). V lost 2 bases and J 5 bases, leaving 12 bases between the germline ends. The CDR3 loop spans 14 amino acids. The DNA for the CDR3 is TGTGCCAGCAGCCAATCGGGACTGATGGAGACCCAGTACTTC. It translates to CASSQSGLMETQYF.

The rearrangement uses TRBV4-2 and TRBJ1-2; TRBD1 is a possible D gene (6 bases). V was pared by 4 bases and J by 4 bases, with 13 bases between. Looked up from germline, CDR1 is LGHNA and CDR2 is YNFKEQ. There are 14 residues in the CDR3. CDR3 in DNA: TGTGCCAGCAGCCTAAACAGGGAGGGCTATGGCTACACCTTC. It encodes CASSLNREGYGYTF.

The chain has TRBV5-1 and TRBJ2-7; tentatively, D is TRBD2 (5 bases). V dropped 4 bases and J dropped 0 bases, with 11 bases sitting between them. The CDR3 is 14 amino acids. Germline CDR1 is SGHRS and CDR2 is YFSETQ. The CDR3 DNA is TGCGCCAGCAGCGGCGCGGGCGGCTCCTACGAGCAGTACTTC. Protein sequence: CASSGAGGSYEQYF.

V is TRBV11-2 and J is TRBJ2-7; D not resolved. The V gene lost 1 base and the J gene lost 4 bases, with 11 bases spanning the gap. The CDR3 covers 14 residues. CDR1 and CDR2 (germline): SGHAT, FQNNGV. The CDR3 bases are TGTGCCAGCAGCTTAGCAGGCAACAGATACGAGCAGTACTTC. Protein sequence: CASSLAGNRYEQYF. The complete variable domain, with remaining parts taken from reference TRBV11-2 and TRBJ2-7, reads EAGVAQSPRYKIIEKRQSVAFWCNPISGHATLYWYQQILGQGPKLLIQFQNNGVVDDSQLPKDRFSAERLKGVDSTLKIQPAKLEDSAVYLCASSLAGNRYEQYFGPGTRLTVT.